A single sample is the source of the 16 T cell receptor beta chains below, sequenced in a study of post-analysis software for immune sequencing data (dated by TCRdb to the mid-2010s). The full study reports these points: Significantly higher frequencies in patients than in controls were found for roughly 5 TRBV segments, including TRBV5-6, TRBV5-1 and TRBV20-1.

To prepare the library, PCR was applied. TCRdb records Illumina HiSeq 2500 as the sequencer. Unique molecular identifiers were incorporated into TCR beta cDNA libraries to reduce PCR and sequencing biases. The public reads were quality trimmed at Q25 with fastp and then assembled into clones with MiXCR by TCRdb, keeping productive beta chains. Merged by CDR3 protein, the rows form single entries marked with the most common genes and DNA. In all, the sample holds more than 450,000 distinct CDR3 sequences, and 34% of those were seen once. Under 7% of the sample goes to the ten largest clones. No antigens are known for them. The source material was blood. These receptors were collected from a girl aged 2 to 17 with multiple sclerosis.

The chain uses TRBV20-1 and TRBJ1-2; no firm D call. The length of the CDR3 is 10 residues. CDR1 and CDR2 from the germline V gene are DFQATT and SNEGSKA (reference sequence). Trimming cost V 3 bases and J 9 bases, with 8 bases left between them. For the CDR3, the DNA is TGCAGTGCTAGTTTTAGCCGCTACACCTTC. Protein: CSASFSRYTF.

J is TRBJ1-2 and V is TRBV5-5; no reliable D call. V lost 4 bases and J lost 5, with 15 bases in between. There are 14 residues in the CDR3. Germline CDR1 reads SGHKS; CDR2 reads YYEKEE (reference sequence). CDR3 nucleotide sequence: TGTGCCAGCAGCCCCCCCCCGGGAGATTATGGCTACACCTTC. Residues: CASSPPPGDYGYTF.

V is TRBV2 and J is TRBJ2-2; tentative D call: TRBD2 (6 bases). With 8 bases removed from V and 0 bases from J, the gap between germline ends came to 13 bases. The germline gives CDR1 SNHLY, CDR2 FYNNEI. The CDR3 is 15 amino acids. This chain's CDR3 is CASRGGNANTGELFF. As DNA, the CDR3 is TGTGCCAGCCGCGGAGGGAACGCGAACACCGGGGAGCTGTTTTTT.

J is TRBJ2-3 and V is TRBV7-2; 8 bases line up with TRBD2. After removal of 7 bases from V and 5 bases from J, the junction contained 17 bases not matched to a gene. The CDR3 runs 17 residues. CDR1 is SGHTA, CDR2 FQGNSA, per germline. The CDR3 region is CASTLQGRGAGGDTQYF. The CDR3 DNA reads as TGTGCCAGCACCCTTCAGGGGCGGGGGGCCGGGGGAGATACGCAGTATTTT.

In its sample, this clonotype was seen a few times. The chain recombines TRBV20-1 with TRBJ2-1, with D perhaps matching TRBD2 (7 bases). The CDR3 is 15 residues long. V lost 0 bases and J 4 bases, leaving 13 bases between the germline ends. Per germline, CDR1 DFQATT and CDR2 SNEGSKA (reference sequence). CDR3: CSARDGGADYNEQFF. The CDR3 DNA reads TGCAGTGCTAGAGATGGGGGGGCAGATTACAATGAGCAGTTCTTC.

The chain couples TRBV10-3 to TRBJ1-4; no clear D gene. Trimming removed 6 bases from V and 8 bases from J, with 10 bases in between. The germline V gene has CDR1 ENHRY and CDR2 SYGVKD. This CDR3 region has 12 residues. The CDR3 region has the DNA TGTGCCATCAGCGACCCCGGGGAAAAACTGTTTTTT. This encodes CAISDPGEKLFF.

This chain uses TRBV4-1 with TRBJ2-4; no clear D. Germline V gene data show CDR1 as MGHRA and CDR2 as YSYEKL. The CDR3 has 12 amino acids. V lost 3 bases and J lost 9, with 9 bases in between. DNA of the CDR3: TGCGCCAGCAGCCACCCCGAAGGCATTCAGTACTTC. This gives the protein CASSHPEGIQYF.

This clonotype was recorded a few times. This sequence joins TRBV18 and TRBJ1-5; the D is unclear. The CDR3 covers 14 residues. Germline assignment: CDR1 KGHSH and CDR2 LQKENI. Trimming cost V 3 bases and J 4 bases, with 10 bases left between them. Written as DNA, the CDR3 is TGTGCCAGCTCACCCGAGGTCCGGAATCAGCCCCAGCATTTT. Encoded protein: CASSPEVRNQPQHF.

The chain uses TRBV9 and TRBJ2-4; 9 nucleotides agree with TRBD1. Germline values: CDR1 SGDLS, CDR2 YYNGEE. V was clipped by 4 bases and J by 2 bases; unmatched bases: 7. CDR3 length: 16 amino acids. The CDR3 DNA is TGTGCCAGCAGCCCTCGGACAGGGGTGACCAAAAACATTCAGTACTTC. This sequence encodes CASSPRTGVTKNIQYF.

The CDR3 DNA reads as TGTGCCAGCAATGGACAGGAGAGCTCCTATAATTCACCCCTCCACTTT. Amino acids: CASNGQESSYNSPLHF. The chain employs TRBV2 and TRBJ1-6; 7 bases are shared with TRBD1. The CDR3 has 16 residues. V lost 7 bases, J lost 0 bases, and 6 bases stayed unmatched. Germline CDR1 is SNHLY and CDR2 is FYNNEI.

This clonotype was detected many times. The rearrangement joins TRBV29-1 to TRBJ2-5, with D tentatively TRBD1 (5 bases). The CDR3 has 13 amino acids. Germline V gene sequence: CDR1 SQVTM, CDR2 ANQGSEA. Trimming left V 7 bases short and J 5 bases short, with 17 bases between. CDR3 bases: TGCAGCGGTCAGGCAGGGTCAAGCGAGACCCAGTACTTC. This gives the protein CSGQAGSSETQYF.

This rearrangement joins TRBV20-1 to TRBJ2-7; no definite D call. This CDR3 comprises 11 residues. The V end lost 3 bases, the J end lost 6 bases, and 9 bases lay between the germline ends. Per the germline V gene, CDR1 is DFQATT and CDR2 is SNEGSKA (reference sequence). Here the CDR3 DNA reads TGCAGTGCTAGTTTGGGGTTCGAGCAGTACTTC. This encodes CSASLGFEQYF.

The J gene is TRBJ1-5, the V gene TRBV20-1, with D hard to call. The CDR3 extends over 14 amino acids. V lost 4 bases, J lost 4 bases, and 14 bases lay in between. CDR1 DFQATT and CDR2 SNEGSKA come from the germline V gene (reference sequence). The CDR3 loop is CSAIIRGGNQPQHF. The CDR3 nucleotides read TGCAGTGCTATTATCCGGGGTGGAAATCAGCCCCAGCATTTT.

This clonotype showed up just a few times. This chain uses TRBV6-6 with TRBJ2-5, with 9 bases matching TRBD1. Trimming removed 2 bases from V and 2 bases from J; junction bases left unmatched: 3. The CDR3 extends over 15 amino acids. Germline V gene sequence: CDR1 MNHNY, CDR2 SVGAGI (reference sequence). CDR3 loop: CASSYRDRAQETQYF. CDR3 DNA: TGTGCCAGCAGTTACAGGGACAGGGCACAAGAGACCCAGTACTTC.

The chain carries TRBV6-6 and TRBJ1-1; D gene unclear. V lost 2 bases and J 4 bases, leaving 11 bases between the germline ends. Germline-derived CDR1 and CDR2 are MNHNY and SVGAGI (reference sequence). CDR3 length: 14 amino acids. The CDR3 region is CASSYSGPGTEAFF. CDR3 coding DNA: TGTGCCAGCAGTTACAGTGGCCCCGGCACTGAAGCTTTCTTT.

V and J are TRBV5-1 and TRBJ2-7, with D perhaps matching TRBD1 or TRBD2 (5 bases each). V was pared by 2 bases and J by 0 bases, with 12 bases between. Germline V gene sequence: CDR1 SGHRS, CDR2 YFSETQ. The CDR3 spans 15 residues. CDR3 sequence (DNA): TGCGCCAGCAGCTTCCGGGACCAACTCTCCTACGAGCAGTACTTC. Amino acids: CASSFRDQLSYEQYF.